These 13 T cell receptor beta chains came from one sample sequenced in a study of shared clonotypes between healthy human individuals. CD45RO-negative, CCR7-selected cells formed the naive CD8 fraction, which excluded terminally differentiated effector memory CD45RA+ cells. Data came from immunoSEQ multiplex PCR; TCRdb stores just in-frame clones and leaves some out. The table has around 2,000,000 clones, over 85% seen once. Specimen: naive CD8+ T cells sorted from blood. Every receptor here comes from a man aged 18 to 29 in good health.

This clone has a single count. V gene TRBV11-2 combines with J gene TRBJ1-3; D is uncertain. Germline V gene sequence: CDR1 SGHAT, CDR2 FQNNGV. This CDR3 region has 15 residues. The V and J ends lost 5 bases and 0 bases respectively, with 11 bases between them. This CDR3 is CASSPGRSSGNTIYF. In nucleotides, the CDR3 is TGTGCCAGCAGCCCAGGACGAAGCTCTGGAAACACCATATATTTT.

V and J are TRBV10-1 and TRBJ2-7, with 8 bases identical to TRBD2. V gave up 0 bases and J gave up 3 bases; unmatched junction bases: 7. The CDR3 length is 16 residues. Germline loops: CDR1 WNHNN, CDR2 SYGVQD (reference sequence). CDR3 residues: CASSESRAGGFYEQYF. CDR3 sequence (DNA): TGCGCCAGCAGTGAGTCCAGGGCGGGGGGCTTCTACGAGCAGTACTTC.

The chain is built from TRBV2 and TRBJ2-4; the match to TRBD1 covers 8 bases. V lost 10 bases, J lost 10 bases, and 15 bases stayed unmatched. The CDR3 has 14 amino acids. CDR1 SNHLY and CDR2 FYNNEI come from the germline V gene. The CDR3, as DNA: TGTGCCACCGGTTTCGAACAGGGGGAAAGGATTCAGTACTTC. Protein product: CATGFEQGERIQYF.

This sequence joins TRBV6-6 and TRBJ2-1; 9 bases agree with TRBD2. CDR1 and CDR2 from the germline V gene are MNHNY and SVGAGI (reference sequence). The CDR3 consists of 16 residues. J was trimmed by 4 bases and V by 6 bases; bases with no gene match: 10. The CDR3 DNA follows: TGTGCCAGCAGCAGGACTAGCGAGGATTCATACAATGAGCAGTTCTTC. As protein: CASSRTSEDSYNEQFF.

V and J are TRBV9 and TRBJ2-3, with D unclear. Trimming took 1 base from V and 4 from J, leaving 10 bases between them. This CDR3 is 14 amino acids long. The germline V gene has CDR1 SGDLS and CDR2 YYNGEE. The DNA of the CDR3 is TGTGCCAGCAGCGTATCTAATAGCCCAGATACGCAGTATTTT. Protein product: CASSVSNSPDTQYF. Based on the CDR3 plus reference TRBV9 and TRBJ2-3, the full variable domain is DSGVTQTPKHLITATGQRVTLRCSPRSGDLSVYWYQQSLDQGLQFLIQYYNGEERAKGNILERFSAQQFPDLHSELNLSSLELGDSALYFCASSVSNSPDTQYFGPGTRLTVL.

Concerning this clone itself: This CDR3 is also generated by other DNA sequences in the sample. This chain links TRBV9 with TRBJ2-3; the D gene could be TRBD1 or TRBD2 (5 bases each). Germline CDR1 is SGDLS and CDR2 is YYNGEE. This CDR3 is built from 15 residues. The V gene lost 0 bases and the J gene lost 1 base, with 9 bases spanning the gap. CDR3 sequence reads: CASSVARGGTDTQYF. The CDR3 bases are TGTGCCAGCAGCGTAGCCCGGGGCGGCACAGATACGCAGTATTTT.

The V call is TRBV11-2, the J call TRBJ2-2, with 7 nucleotides matching TRBD1. The V and J ends lost 4 bases and 5 bases, in that order; junction bases with no gene match: 10. Germline V gene sequence: CDR1 SGHAT, CDR2 FQNNGV. The CDR3 is 16 amino acids. The CDR3 loop is CASSSLGQYLTGELFF. As DNA, the CDR3 is TGTGCCAGCAGCTCCCTGGGACAGTACCTGACCGGGGAGCTGTTTTTT.

This clone was counted a single time. The chain is built from TRBV27 and TRBJ2-7; TRBD1 matches 10 bases. CDR1 is MNHEY, CDR2 SMNVEV, per germline (reference sequence). With 5 bases clipped from V and 4 bases from J, the junction kept 8 bases outside the gene matches. This CDR3 has 15 amino acids. The CDR3 reads CASSHMGTGVYEQYF. CDR3 sequence (DNA): TGTGCCAGCAGTCACATGGGGACAGGGGTTTACGAGCAGTACTTC.

The V call is TRBV4-1, the J call TRBJ1-1; no clear D. V lost 1 base and J lost 7, with 10 bases in between. The CDR3 runs to 13 residues. CDR1 MGHRA and CDR2 YSYEKL come from the germline V gene. DNA for the CDR3: TGCGCCAGCAGCCAAGTCGTCGGGTTTGAAGCTTTCTTT. Its translation is CASSQVVGFEAFF.

This clone was observed a single time. The CDR3 DNA reads as TGTGCCAGCAGTCCAGGGACAGGCCAAGGTTACAATGAGCAGTTCTTC. Its protein is CASSPGTGQGYNEQFF. The chain links TRBV28 to TRBJ2-1; 8 nucleotides match TRBD1. The CDR3 has 16 amino acids. Trimming at V came to 5 bases and at J to 4 bases, leaving 10 bases not matched to a gene. The germline CDR1 and CDR2 sequences are MDHEN and SYDVKM.

To note about this clone: The germline gene is not matched at one end of the junction; a read error may be the cause. The chain joins TRBV7-7 to TRBJ2-5; no clear D. Per the germline V gene, CDR1 is SSHAT and CDR2 is FNYEAQ (reference sequence). CDR3 length: 15 amino acids. The CDR3 bases are TGTGCTAGCAGCTTAAGTCATGTGGCCTTTGAGACCCAGTACTTC. Translation: CASSLSHVAFETQYF.

The gene calls are TRBV27 and TRBJ2-7, with unresolved D. The V end was cut by 4 bases, the J end by 5 bases, with 18 bases between. The germline V gene has CDR1 MNHEY and CDR2 SMNVEV (reference sequence). This CDR3 spans 15 amino acids. This chain's CDR3 is CASSSSHGVVDEQYF. The CDR3 nucleotides are TGTGCCAGCAGTTCTTCCCATGGGGTAGTGGACGAGCAGTACTTC.

This clone appeared a single time. The chain carries TRBV28 and TRBJ2-7, with 10 bases fitting TRBD1. Germline lookup yields CDR1 MDHEN and CDR2 SYDVKM. The trim removed 4 bases at V and 0 bases at J, leaving 9 bases unmatched. This CDR3 contains 17 residues. The CDR3 here is CASSSRQGAGVSYEQYF. The CDR3 DNA sequence: TGTGCCAGCAGTTCCCGACAGGGGGCGGGGGTCTCCTACGAGCAGTACTTC.